Sequencing of this T cell receptor beta chain was carried out in a study of CD8+CD57+ T cells in acquired aplastic anemia. An expansion of CD8+CD57+ cells by flow cytometry had been shown in patients chosen for sequencing. This clonotype was seen a few times. V gave up 6 bases and J gave up 2 bases, with 13 bases separating them. From germline, CDR1 is DFQATT and CDR2 SNEGSKA (reference sequence). This CDR3 comprises 14 residues. Genomic DNA provided the template from which TCR beta VDJ and CDR3 profiles were obtained. TCRdb re-called the reads through MiXCR, storing one row per CDR3 protein. The sample records 450,000 to 600,000 distinct CDR3 sequences, roughly 34% being singletons.

The chain carries TRBV20-1 and TRBJ2-2; TRBD2 is a possible D gene (6 bases). Sequenced material: sorted CD4+, CD8+, or CD8+CD57+ T cells (not recorded which) from PBMCs. This receptor was taken from a human donor with aplastic anemia. DNA of the CDR3: TGCAGTGCATCCGGGACTCTTAACACCGGGGAGCTGTTTTTT. Residues: CSASGTLNTGELFF.